These T cell receptor beta chains were read from a single sample in a study of identical twins. TCRdb fed the 5' RACE reads into MiXCR, producing one record per CDR3 protein. The data hold some 240,000 distinct CDR3 sequences, with roughly a tenth observed a single time. Input material: memory T cells sorted from blood. These TCRs come from a man aged 50 or older in good health. Each CDR3 is given with its conserved first and last residue. The D gene is left open where the match is weak. Clone size is given for some rows only: seen once, a few or many times, or a class if the clone is expanded.

J gene | D gene | clone size | V gene | CDR3 DNA | CDR3 protein
TRBJ2-7 | TRBD2 | many | TRBV11-2 | TGTGCCAGCAGCCTAAAGGTGGCGGGACTAGCGGGGGGGCGGTGGTCCGAGCAGTACTTC | CASSLKVAGLAGGRWSEQYF
TRBJ2-5 | TRBD1 | few | TRBV3-1 | TGTGCCAGCAGCCGGACAGGGGGCCGACAAGAGACCCAGTACTTC | CASSRTGGRQETQYF
TRBJ2-3 | . | many | TRBV29-1 | TGCAGCGCCGTAAATTACGGAGGTAGCACAGATACGCAGTATTTT | CSAVNYGGSTDTQYF
TRBJ2-3 | . | few | TRBV4-2 | TGTGCCAGCAGCCAAACCCCCAGTAGCACAGATACGCAGTATTTT | CASSQTPSSTDTQYF
TRBJ1-2 | TRBD1 | many | TRBV6-1 | TGTGCCAGCAGTGCAAGGCCAGGGGGCAACTATGGCTACACCTTC | CASSARPGGNYGYTF
TRBJ1-2 | . | few | TRBV2 | TGTGCCAGCAATGGGGACCGGTCCTACACCTTC | CASNGDRSYTF
TRBJ2-5 | TRBD2 | few | TRBV12-3/TRBV12-4 | TGTGCCAGCAGCCGAGGACTAGCGGGAGTCCCCCGGCTGGAGACCCAGTACTTC | CASSRGLAGVPRLETQYF
TRBJ2-6 | TRBD1 | . | TRBV3-1 | TGTGCCAGCAGCCGACAGGGCGGAGCTGGGGCCAACGTCCTGACTTTC | CASSRQGGAGANVLTF
TRBJ1-2 | . | many | TRBV10-3 | TGTGCCATCGGCCCCAGCAGGGGCAGGAGCTATGGCTACACCTTC | CAIGPSRGRSYGYTF
TRBJ2-7 | TRBD2 | many | TRBV20-1 | TGCAGTGCTAGAAGGCTAGCGGGGGACTTCTACGAGCAGTACTTC | CSARRLAGDFYEQYF
TRBJ2-5 | TRBD2 | many | TRBV6-5 | TGTGCCAGCAGTTACTCGCCGGGGGGAGAGACCCAGTACTTC | CASSYSPGGETQYF